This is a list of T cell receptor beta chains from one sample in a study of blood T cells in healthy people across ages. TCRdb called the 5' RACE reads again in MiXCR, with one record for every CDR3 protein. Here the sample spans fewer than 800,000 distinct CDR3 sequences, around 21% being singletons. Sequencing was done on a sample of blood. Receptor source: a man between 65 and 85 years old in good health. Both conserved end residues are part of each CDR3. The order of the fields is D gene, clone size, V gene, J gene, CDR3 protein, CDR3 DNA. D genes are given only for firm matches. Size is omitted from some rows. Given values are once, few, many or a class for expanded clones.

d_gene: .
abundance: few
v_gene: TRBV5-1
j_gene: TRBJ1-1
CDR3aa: CASSLFTGSGGEAFF
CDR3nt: TGCGCCAGCAGCCTGTTCACAGGGTCGGGGGGTGAAGCTTTCTTT

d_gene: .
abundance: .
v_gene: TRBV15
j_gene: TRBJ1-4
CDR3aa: CATTISTNEKLFF
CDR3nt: TGTGCCACCACAATTTCAACTAATGAAAAACTGTTTTTT

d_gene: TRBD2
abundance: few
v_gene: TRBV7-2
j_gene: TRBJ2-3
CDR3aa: CASSLSLASGQYF
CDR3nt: TGTGCCAGCAGCTTAAGTTTGGCTAGCGGGCAGTATTTT

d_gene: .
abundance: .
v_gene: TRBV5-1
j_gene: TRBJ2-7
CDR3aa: CASSPNGLDSYEQYF
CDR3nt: TGCGCCAGCAGCCCGAACGGCCTAGACTCCTACGAGCAGTACTTC

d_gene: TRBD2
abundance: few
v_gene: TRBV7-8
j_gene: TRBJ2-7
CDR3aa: CASSSGLAAYEQYF
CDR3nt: TGTGCCAGCAGCTCTGGACTAGCGGCGTACGAGCAGTACTTC

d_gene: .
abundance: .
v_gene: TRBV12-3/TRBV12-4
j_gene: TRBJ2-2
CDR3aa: CASRASGTGELFF
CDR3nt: TGTGCCAGCAGGGCGAGCGGCACCGGGGAGCTGTTTTTT

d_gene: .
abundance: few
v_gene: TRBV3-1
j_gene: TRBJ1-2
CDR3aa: CASSQQNYGYTF
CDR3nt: TGTGCCAGCAGCCAACAGAACTATGGCTACACCTTC

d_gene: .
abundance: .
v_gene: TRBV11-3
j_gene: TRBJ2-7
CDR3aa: CASSSGLTSSYEQYF
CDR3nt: TGTGCCAGCAGCTCGGGGCTAACCTCCTCCTACGAGCAGTACTTC

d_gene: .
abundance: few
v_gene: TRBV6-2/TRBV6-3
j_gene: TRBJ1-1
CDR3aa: CATREGWTEAFF
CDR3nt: TGTGCCACCAGGGAGGGATGGACTGAAGCTTTCTTT

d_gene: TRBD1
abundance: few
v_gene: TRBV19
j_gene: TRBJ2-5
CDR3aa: CASSLQGWRQETQYF
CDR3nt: TGTGCCAGTAGCCTACAGGGGTGGCGGCAAGAGACCCAGTACTTC

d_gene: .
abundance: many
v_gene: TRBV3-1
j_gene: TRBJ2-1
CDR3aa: CASSSLIEQFF
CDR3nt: TGTGCCAGCAGCAGTCTCATTGAGCAGTTCTTC

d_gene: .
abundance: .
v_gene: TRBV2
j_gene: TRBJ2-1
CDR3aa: CASSMDLDREQFF
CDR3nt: TGTGCCAGCAGTATGGATCTAGATAGGGAGCAGTTCTTC

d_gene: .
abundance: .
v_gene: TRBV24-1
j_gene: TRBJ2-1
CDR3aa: CATSDSKPGQKNEQFF
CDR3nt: TGTGCCACCAGTGATTCGAAACCGGGACAAAAGAATGAGCAGTTCTTC

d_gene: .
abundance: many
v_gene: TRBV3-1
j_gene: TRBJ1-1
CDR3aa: CASSPGPNTEAFF
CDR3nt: TGTGCCAGCAGCCCTGGACCCAACACTGAAGCTTTCTTT

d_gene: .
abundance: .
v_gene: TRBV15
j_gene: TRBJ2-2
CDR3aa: CATSRTTGELFF
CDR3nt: TGTGCCACCAGCAGAACCACCGGGGAGCTGTTTTTT

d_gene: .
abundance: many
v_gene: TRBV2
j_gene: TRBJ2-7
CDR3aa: CASSNNRDDYEQYF
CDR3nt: TGTGCCAGCAGTAACAACAGGGATGACTACGAGCAGTACTTC